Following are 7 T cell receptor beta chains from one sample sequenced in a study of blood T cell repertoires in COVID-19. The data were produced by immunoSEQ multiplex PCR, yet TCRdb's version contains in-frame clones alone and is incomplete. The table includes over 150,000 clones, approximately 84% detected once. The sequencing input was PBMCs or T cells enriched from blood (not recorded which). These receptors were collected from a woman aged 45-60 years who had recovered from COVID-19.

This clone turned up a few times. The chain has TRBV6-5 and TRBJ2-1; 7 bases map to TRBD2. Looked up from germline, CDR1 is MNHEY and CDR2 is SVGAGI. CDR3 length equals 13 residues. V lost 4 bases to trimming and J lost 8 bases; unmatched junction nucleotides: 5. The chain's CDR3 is CASSLGGSYEQFF. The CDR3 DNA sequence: TGTGCCAGCAGTTTGGGCGGGAGTTATGAGCAGTTCTTC.

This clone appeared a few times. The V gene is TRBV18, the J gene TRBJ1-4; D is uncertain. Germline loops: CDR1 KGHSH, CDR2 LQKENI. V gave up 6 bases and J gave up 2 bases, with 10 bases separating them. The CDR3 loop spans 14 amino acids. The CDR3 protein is CASSETTTNEKLFF. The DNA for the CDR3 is TGTGCCAGCTCCGAGACAACGACTAATGAAAAACTGTTTTTT.

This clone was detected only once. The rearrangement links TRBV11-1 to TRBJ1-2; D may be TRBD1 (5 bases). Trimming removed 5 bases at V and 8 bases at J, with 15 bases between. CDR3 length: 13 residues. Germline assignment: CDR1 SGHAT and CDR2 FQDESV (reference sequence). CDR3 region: CASSNQGVAGYTF. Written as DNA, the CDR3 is TGTGCCAGCAGCAATCAAGGGGTTGCGGGCTACACCTTC. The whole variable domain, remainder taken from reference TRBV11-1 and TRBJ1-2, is EAEVAQSPRYKITEKSQAVAFWCDPISGHATLYWYRQILGQGPELLVQFQDESVVDDSQLPKDRFSAERLKGVDSTLKIQPAELGDSAMYLCASSNQGVAGYTFGSGTRLTVV.

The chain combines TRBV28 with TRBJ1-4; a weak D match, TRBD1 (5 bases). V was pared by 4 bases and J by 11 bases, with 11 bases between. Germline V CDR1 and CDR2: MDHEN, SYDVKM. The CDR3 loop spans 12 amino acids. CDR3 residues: CASSSGTSKLFF. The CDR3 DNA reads TGTGCCAGCAGTTCCGGGACTTCGAAACTGTTTTTT.

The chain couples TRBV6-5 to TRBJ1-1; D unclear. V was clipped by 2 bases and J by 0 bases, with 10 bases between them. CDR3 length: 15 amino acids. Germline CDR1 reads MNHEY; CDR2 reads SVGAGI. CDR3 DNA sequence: TGTGCCAGCAGTTACAGAGAACAGTTGAACACTGAAGCTTTCTTT. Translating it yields CASSYREQLNTEAFF.

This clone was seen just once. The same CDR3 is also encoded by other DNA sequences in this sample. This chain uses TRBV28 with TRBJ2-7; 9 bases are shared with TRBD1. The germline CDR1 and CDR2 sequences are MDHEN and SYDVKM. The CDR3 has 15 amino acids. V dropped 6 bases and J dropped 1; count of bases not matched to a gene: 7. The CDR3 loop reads CASSLGGTGSYEQYF. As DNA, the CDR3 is TGTGCCAGCAGCCTTGGCGGGACAGGGTCCTACGAGCAGTACTTC.

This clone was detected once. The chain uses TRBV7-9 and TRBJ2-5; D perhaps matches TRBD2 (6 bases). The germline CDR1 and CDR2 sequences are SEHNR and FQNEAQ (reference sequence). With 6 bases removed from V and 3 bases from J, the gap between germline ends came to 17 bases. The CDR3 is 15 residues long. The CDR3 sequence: CASRLTPGVEETQYF. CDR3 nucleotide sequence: TGTGCCAGCAGGTTAACCCCGGGGGTGGAAGAGACCCAGTACTTC.